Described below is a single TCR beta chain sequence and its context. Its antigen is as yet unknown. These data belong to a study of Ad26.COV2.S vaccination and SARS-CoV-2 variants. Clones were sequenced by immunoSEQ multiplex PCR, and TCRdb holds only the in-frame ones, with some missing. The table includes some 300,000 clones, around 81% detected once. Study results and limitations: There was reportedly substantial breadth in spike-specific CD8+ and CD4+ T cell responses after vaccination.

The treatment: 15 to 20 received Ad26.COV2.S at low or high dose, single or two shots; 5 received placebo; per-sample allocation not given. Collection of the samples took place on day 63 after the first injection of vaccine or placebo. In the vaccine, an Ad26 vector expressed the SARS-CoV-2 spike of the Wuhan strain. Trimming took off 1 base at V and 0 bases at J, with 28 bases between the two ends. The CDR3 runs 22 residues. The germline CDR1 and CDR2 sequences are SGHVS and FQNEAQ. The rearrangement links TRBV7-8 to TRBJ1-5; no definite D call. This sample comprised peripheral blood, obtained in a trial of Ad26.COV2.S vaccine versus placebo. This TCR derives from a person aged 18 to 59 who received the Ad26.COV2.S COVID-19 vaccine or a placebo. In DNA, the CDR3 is TGTGCCAGCAGCTTAGTATATGTGGCAGGAGAAATAAGTGACCATAGCAATCAGCCCCAGCATTTT. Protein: CASSLVYVAGEISDHSNQPQHF.